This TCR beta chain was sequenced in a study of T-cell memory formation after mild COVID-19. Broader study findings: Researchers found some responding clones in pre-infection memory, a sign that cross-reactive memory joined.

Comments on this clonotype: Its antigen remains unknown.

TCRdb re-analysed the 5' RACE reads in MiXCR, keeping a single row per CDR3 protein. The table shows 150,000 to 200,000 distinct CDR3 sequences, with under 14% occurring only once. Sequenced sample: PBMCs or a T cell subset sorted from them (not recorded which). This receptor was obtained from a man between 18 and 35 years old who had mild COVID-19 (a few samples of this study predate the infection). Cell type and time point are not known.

Written as DNA, the CDR3 is TGTGCCAGCAGCCAAGTTCCAGAAGCCGAAGCTTTCTTT. It translates to CASSQVPEAEAFF. V usage is TRBV3-1 and J usage is TRBJ1-1; D is undetermined. Germline V gives CDR1 LGHDT, CDR2 YNNKEL (reference sequence). This CDR3 comprises 13 residues. Trimming removed 1 base at V and 8 bases at J, with 11 bases between.